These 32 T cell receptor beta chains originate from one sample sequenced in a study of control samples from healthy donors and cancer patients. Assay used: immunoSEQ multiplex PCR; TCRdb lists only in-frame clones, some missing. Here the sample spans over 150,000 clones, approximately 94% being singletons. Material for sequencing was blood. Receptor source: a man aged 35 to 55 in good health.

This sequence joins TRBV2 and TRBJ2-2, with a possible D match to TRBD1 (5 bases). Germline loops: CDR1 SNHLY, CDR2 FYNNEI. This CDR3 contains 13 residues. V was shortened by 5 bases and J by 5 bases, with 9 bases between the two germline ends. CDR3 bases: TGTGCCAGCAGTCATCAGGGAACCGGGGAGCTGTTTTTT. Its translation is CASSHQGTGELFF.

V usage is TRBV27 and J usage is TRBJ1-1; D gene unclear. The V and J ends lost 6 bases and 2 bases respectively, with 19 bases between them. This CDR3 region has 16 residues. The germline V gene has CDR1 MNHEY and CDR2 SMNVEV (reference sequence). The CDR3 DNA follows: TGTGCCAGCAGCATAAACAGACCAGGTCGTAACACTGAAGCTTTCTTT. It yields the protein CASSINRPGRNTEAFF.

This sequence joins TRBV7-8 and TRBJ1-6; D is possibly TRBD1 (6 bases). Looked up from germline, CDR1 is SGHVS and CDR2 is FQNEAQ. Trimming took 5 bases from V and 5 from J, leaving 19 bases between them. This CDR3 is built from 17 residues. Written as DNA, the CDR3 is TGTGCCAGCAGCCCCCTGGGACGGGGGGGCGATAATTCACCCCTCCACTTT. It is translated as CASSPLGRGGDNSPLHF.

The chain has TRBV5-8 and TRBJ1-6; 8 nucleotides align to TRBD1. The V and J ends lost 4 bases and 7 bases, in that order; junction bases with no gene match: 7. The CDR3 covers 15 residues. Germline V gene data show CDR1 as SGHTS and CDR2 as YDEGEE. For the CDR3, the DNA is TGTGCCAGCAGCAGAGGACAGGGAAGGAATTCACCCCTCCACTTT. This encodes CASSRGQGRNSPLHF.

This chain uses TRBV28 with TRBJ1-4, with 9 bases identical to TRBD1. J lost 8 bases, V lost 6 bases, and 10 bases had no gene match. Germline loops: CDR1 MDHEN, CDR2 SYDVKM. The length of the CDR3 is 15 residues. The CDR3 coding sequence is TGTGCCAGCAGGCCCGGACAGGGGAGGGGAGAAAAACTGTTTTTT. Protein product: CASRPGQGRGEKLFF.

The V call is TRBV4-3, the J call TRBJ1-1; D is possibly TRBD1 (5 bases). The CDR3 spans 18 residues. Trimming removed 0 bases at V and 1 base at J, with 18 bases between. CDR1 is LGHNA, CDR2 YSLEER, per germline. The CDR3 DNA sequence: TGCGCCAGCAGCCAAGATTCCGGGGTCGGCAGGGCGAACACTGAAGCTTTCTTT. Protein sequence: CASSQDSGVGRANTEAFF.

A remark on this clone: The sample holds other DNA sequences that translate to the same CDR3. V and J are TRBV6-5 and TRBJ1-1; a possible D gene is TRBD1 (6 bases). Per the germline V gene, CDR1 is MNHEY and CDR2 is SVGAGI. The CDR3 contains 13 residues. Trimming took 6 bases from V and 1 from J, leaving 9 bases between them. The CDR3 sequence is CASSLTGNTEAFF. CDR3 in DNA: TGTGCCAGCAGCCTGACAGGGAACACTGAAGCTTTCTTT.

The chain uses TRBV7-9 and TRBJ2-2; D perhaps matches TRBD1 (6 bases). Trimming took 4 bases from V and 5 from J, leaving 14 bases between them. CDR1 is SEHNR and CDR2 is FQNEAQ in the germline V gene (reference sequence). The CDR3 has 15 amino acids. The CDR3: CASSSPGQSTGELFF. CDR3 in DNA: TGTGCCAGCAGCTCCCCGGGACAATCTACCGGGGAGCTGTTTTTT.

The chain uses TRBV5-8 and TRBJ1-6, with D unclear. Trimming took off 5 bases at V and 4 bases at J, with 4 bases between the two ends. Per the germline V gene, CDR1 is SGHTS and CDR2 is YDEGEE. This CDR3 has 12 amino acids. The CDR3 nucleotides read TGTGCCAGCAGTGTATATAATTCACCCCTCCACTTT. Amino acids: CASSVYNSPLHF.

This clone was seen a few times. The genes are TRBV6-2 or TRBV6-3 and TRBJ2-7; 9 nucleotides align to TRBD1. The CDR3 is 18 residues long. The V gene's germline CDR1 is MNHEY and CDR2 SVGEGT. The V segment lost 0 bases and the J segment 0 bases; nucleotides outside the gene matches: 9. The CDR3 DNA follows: TGTGCCAGCAGTTACTCTGGACAGGGGATGAGAGACTCCTACGAGCAGTACTTC. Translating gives CASSYSGQGMRDSYEQYF.

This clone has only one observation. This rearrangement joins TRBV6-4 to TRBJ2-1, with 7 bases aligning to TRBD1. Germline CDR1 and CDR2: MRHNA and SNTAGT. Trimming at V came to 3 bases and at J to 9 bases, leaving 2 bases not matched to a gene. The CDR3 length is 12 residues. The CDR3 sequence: CASSDPGGEQFF. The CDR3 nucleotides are TGTGCCAGCAGTGATCCAGGGGGTGAGCAGTTCTTC.

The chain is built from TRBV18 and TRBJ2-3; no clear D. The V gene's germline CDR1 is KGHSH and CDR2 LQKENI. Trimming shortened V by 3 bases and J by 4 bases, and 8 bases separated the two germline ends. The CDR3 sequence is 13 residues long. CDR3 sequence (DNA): TGTGCCAGCTCACCCTCAAGGCCAGATACGCAGTATTTT. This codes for CASSPSRPDTQYF.

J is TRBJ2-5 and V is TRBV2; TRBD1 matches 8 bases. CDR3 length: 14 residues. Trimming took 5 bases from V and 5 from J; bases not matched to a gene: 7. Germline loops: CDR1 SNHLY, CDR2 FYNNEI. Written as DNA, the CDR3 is TGTGCCAGCAGTAGGGACAGGACAAGGGAGACCCAGTACTTC. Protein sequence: CASSRDRTRETQYF.

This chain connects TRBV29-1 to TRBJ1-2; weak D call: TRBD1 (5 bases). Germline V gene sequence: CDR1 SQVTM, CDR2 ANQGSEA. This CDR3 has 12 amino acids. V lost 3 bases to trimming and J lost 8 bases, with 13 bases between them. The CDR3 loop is CSVDSGFLGYTF. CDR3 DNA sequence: TGCAGCGTTGATTCAGGGTTCTTAGGCTACACCTTC.

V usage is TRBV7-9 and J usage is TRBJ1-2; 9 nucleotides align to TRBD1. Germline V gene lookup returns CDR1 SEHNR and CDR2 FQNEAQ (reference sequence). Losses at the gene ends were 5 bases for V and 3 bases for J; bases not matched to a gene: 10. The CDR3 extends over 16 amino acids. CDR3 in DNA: TGTGCCAGCAGCCAAATACAGGGGGCTCAGTACTATGGCTACACCTTC. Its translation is CASSQIQGAQYYGYTF. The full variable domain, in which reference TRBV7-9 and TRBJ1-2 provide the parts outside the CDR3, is DTGVSQNPRHKITKRGQNVTFRCDPISEHNRLYWYRQTLGQGPEFLTYFQNEAQLEKSRLLSDRFSAERPKGSFSTLEIQRTEQGDSAMYLCASSQIQGAQYYGYTFGSGTRLTVV.

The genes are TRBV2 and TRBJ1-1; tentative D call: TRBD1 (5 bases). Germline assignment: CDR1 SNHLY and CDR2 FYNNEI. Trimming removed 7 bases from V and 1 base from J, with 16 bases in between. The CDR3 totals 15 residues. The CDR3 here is CASIRDGLKNTEAFF. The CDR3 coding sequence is TGTGCCAGCATCCGGGACGGATTGAAGAACACTGAAGCTTTCTTT.

CDR3 sequence reads: CASSSPGTSAHEQYF. The CDR3 nucleotides read TGTGCCAGCAGCTCTCCCGGGACTAGCGCGCACGAGCAGTACTTC. The chain couples TRBV5-4 to TRBJ2-7, with 10 bases identical to TRBD2. The CDR3 consists of 15 residues. J gave up 5 bases and V 3 bases, and 8 bases lay outside the gene matches. Germline CDR1 reads SGHNT; CDR2 reads YYREEE (reference sequence).

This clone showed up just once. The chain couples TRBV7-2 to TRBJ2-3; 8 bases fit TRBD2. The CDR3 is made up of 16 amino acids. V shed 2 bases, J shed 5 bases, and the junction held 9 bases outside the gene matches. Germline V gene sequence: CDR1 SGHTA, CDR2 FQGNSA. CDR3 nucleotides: TGTGCCAGCAGCTTATCGGGGGGGCGCGCGGGAGATACGCAGTATTTT. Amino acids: CASSLSGGRAGDTQYF.

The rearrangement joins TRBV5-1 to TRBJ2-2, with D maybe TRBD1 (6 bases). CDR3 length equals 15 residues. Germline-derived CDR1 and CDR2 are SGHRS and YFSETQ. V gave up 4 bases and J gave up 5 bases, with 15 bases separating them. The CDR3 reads CASSLRDQGTGELFF. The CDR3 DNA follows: TGCGCCAGCAGCCTCCGGGACCAGGGGACCGGGGAGCTGTTTTTT.

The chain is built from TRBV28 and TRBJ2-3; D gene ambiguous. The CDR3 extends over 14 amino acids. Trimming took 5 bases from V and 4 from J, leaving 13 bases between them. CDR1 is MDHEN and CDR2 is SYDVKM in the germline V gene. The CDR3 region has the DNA TGTGCCAGCAGTCCCCAGTGGGTGGCAGATACGCAGTATTTT. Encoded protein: CASSPQWVADTQYF.

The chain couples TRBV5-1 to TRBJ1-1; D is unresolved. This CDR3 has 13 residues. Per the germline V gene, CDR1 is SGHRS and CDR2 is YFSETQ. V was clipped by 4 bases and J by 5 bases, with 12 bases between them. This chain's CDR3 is CASSNGAGTEAFF. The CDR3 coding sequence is TGCGCCAGCAGCAACGGAGCGGGGACTGAAGCTTTCTTT.

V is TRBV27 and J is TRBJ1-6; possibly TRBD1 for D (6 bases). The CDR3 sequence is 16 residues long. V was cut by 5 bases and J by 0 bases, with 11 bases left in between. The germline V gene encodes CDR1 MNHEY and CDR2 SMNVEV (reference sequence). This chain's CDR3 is CASSPTGSSYNSPLHF. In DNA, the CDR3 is TGTGCCAGCAGTCCAACAGGGAGCTCCTATAATTCACCCCTCCACTTT.

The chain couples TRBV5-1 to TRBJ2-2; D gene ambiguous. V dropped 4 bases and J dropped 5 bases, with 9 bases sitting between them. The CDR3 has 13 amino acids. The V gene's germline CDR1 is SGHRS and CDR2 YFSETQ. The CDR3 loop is CASSRDLTGELFF. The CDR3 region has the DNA TGCGCCAGCAGCCGTGATCTTACCGGGGAGCTGTTTTTT.

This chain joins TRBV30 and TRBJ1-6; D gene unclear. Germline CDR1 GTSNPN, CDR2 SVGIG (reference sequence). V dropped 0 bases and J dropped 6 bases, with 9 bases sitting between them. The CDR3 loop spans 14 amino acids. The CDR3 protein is CAWSVRRLNSPLHF. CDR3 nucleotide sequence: TGTGCCTGGAGTGTACGAAGGCTTAATTCACCCCTCCACTTT.

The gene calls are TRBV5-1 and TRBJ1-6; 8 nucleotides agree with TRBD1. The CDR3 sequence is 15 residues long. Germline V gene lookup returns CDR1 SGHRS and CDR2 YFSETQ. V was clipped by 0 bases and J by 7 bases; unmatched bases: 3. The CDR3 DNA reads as TGCGCCAGCAGCTTGGGGGACAGGACGAATTCACCCCTCCACTTT. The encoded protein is CASSLGDRTNSPLHF.

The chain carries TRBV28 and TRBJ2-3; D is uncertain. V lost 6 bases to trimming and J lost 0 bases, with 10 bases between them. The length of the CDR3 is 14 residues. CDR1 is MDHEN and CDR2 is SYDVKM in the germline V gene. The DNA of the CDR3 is TGTGCCAGCAGAGTCGGACCTAGCACAGATACGCAGTATTTT. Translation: CASRVGPSTDTQYF.

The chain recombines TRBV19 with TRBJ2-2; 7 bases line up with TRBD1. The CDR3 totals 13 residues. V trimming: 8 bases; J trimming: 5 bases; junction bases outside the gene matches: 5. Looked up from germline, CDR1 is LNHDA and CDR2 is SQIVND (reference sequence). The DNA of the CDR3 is TGTGCCAGTGGGGACAGAAAAACCGGGGAGCTGTTTTTT. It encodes CASGDRKTGELFF.

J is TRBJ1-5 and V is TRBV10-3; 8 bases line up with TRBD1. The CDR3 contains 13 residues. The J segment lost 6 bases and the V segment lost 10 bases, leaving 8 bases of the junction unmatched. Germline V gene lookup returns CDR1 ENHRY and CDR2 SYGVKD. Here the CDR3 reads CATRTGLTQPQHF. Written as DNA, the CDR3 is TGTGCCACCCGGACAGGGCTAACTCAGCCCCAGCATTTT.

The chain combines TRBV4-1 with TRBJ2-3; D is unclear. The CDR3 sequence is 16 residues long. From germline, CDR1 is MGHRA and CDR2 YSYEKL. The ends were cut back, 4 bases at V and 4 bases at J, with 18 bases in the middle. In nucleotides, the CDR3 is TGCGCCAGCAGCCCCCCCCGGACCGGCACCGCAGATACGCAGTATTTT. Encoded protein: CASSPPRTGTADTQYF.

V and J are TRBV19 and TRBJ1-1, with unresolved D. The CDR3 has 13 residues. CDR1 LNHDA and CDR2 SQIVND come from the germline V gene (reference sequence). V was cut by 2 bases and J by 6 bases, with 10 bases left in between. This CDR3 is CASSITASAEAFF. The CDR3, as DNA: TGTGCCAGTAGTATAACGGCTAGCGCTGAAGCTTTCTTT.

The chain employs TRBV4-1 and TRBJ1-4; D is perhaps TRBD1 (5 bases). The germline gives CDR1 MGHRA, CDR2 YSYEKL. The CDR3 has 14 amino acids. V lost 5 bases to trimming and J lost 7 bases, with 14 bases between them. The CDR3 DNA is TGCGCCAGCAGCAGGGCCCGGGGGGGTGAAAAACTGTTTTTT. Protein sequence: CASSRARGGEKLFF.

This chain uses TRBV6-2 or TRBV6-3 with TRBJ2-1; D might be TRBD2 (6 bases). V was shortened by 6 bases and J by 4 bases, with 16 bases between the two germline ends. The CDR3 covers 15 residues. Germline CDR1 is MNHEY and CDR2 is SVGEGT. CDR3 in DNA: TGTGCCAGCAGCTCGGGGGTCGGGGAGTACAATGAGCAGTTCTTC. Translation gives CASSSGVGEYNEQFF.